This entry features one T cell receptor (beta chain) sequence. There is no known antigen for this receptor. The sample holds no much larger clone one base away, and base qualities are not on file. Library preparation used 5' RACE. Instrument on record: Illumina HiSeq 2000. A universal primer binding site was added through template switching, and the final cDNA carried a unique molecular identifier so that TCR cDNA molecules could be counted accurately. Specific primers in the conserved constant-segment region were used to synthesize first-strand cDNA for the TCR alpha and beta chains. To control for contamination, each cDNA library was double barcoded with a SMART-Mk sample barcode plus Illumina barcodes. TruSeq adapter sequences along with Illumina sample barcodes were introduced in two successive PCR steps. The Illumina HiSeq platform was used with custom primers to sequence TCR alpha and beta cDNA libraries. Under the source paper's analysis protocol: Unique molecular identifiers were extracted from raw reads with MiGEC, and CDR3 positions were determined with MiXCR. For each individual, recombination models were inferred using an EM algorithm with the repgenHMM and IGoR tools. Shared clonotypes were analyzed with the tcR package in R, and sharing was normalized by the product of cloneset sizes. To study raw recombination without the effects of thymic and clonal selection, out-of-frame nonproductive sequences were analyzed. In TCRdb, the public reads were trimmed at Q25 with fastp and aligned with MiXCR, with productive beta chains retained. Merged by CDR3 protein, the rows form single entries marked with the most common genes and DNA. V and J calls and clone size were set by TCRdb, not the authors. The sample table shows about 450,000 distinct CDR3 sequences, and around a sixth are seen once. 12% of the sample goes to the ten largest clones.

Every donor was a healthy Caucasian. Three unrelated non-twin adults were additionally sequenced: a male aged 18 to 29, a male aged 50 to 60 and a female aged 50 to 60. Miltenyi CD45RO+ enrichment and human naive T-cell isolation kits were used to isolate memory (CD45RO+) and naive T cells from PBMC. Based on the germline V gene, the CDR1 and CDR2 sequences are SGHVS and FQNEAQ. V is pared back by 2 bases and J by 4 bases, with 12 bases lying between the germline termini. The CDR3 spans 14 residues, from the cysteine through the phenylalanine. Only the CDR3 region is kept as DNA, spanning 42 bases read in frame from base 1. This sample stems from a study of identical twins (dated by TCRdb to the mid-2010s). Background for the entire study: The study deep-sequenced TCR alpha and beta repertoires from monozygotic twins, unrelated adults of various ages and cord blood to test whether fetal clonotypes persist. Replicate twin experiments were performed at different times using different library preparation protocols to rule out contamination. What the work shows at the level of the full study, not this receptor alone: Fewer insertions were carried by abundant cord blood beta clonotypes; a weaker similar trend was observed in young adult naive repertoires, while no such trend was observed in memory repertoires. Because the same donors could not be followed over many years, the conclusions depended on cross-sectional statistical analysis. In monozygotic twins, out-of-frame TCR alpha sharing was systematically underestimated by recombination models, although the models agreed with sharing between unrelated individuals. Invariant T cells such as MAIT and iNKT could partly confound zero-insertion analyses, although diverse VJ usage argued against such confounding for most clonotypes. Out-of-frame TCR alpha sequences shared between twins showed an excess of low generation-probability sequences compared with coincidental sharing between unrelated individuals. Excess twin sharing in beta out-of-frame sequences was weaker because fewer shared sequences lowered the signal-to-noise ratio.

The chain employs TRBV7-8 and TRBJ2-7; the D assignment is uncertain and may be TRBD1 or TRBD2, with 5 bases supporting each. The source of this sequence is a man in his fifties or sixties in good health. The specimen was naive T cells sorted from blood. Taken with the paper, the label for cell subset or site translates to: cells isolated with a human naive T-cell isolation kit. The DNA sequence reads TGTGCCAGCAGCTTACTAAGGGGCGGGTACGAGCAGTACTTC. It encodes CASSLLRGGYEQYF.